Listed below are T cell receptor beta chains from one sample, sequenced in a study of vaccination and CD4 T cells after COVID-19. One entry per CDR3 protein, called by TCRdb with MiXCR from the PCR reads. Among 8,000 to 8,500 distinct CDR3 sequences, 40% to 55% were seen once, and the ten largest hold under 25%. The antigens these receptors bind are not known. The sequencing sample was made of CD4+ T cells from blood, cultured in vitro. The receptor source for this set is a human donor who had recovered from COVID-19. CDR3s include the opening cysteine and the closing phenylalanine or tryptophan.

j_gene	v_gene	CDR3aa
TRBJ2-5	TRBV19	CASSMGPAETQYF
TRBJ2-7	TRBV15	CATSRDFATGPYEQYF
TRBJ2-3	TRBV7-2	CASSSGLAGSDTQYF
TRBJ1-2	TRBV30	CAWSPDRGNYGYTF
TRBJ1-2	TRBV20-1	CSARDPGRRDYGYTF
TRBJ2-7	TRBV6-1	CASSRDANEQYF
TRBJ2-2	TRBV12-5	CASGQVATGELFF
TRBJ2-2	TRBV6-5	CASSYSSGDTGELFF
TRBJ1-1	TRBV28	CASSIVGTSNTEAFF
TRBJ2-3	TRBV11-2	CASSLGSTDTQYF
TRBJ2-3	TRBV7-2	CASSLGGVAGGLDTQYF
TRBJ1-3	TRBV7-2	CASSLVSVSGNTIYF
TRBJ2-7	TRBV6-5	CASSSDRGGEQYF
TRBJ2-5	TRBV5-1	CASRPGSSQETQYF
TRBJ1-1	TRBV5-4	CASSYASEGFFPRNTEAFF
TRBJ1-2	TRBV20-1	CSAWDRGSYGYTF
TRBJ1-2	TRBV6-2/TRBV6-3	CASRMDRTEGYTF
TRBJ2-1	TRBV29-1	CSVAYIEQFF
TRBJ2-7	TRBV7-2	CASSLNRVLLYEQYF
TRBJ2-7	TRBV20-1	CSAPLAGGYEQYF
TRBJ1-1	TRBV20-1	CSAQGLMNTEAFF
TRBJ2-3	TRBV29-1	CSSRGSDTQYF
TRBJ1-2	TRBV5-6	CASSDGQYTNYGYTF
TRBJ2-2	TRBV20-1	CSAPLSGTGELFF
TRBJ2-1	TRBV11-3	CASSLYGSRNEQFF
TRBJ1-6	TRBV6-1	CASSFDRGNSPLHF
TRBJ1-1	TRBV12-3/TRBV12-4	CASSLSGWEGEAFF
TRBJ1-1	TRBV30	CAWSVLREAFF
TRBJ1-5	TRBV12-3/TRBV12-4	CASSFSSGGDQPQHF
TRBJ2-4	TRBV7-2	CASSWGEQGGRGIQYF
TRBJ1-5	TRBV12-3/TRBV12-4	CASKQQGSGQPQHF
TRBJ2-2	TRBV28	CASGRTRNTGELFF
TRBJ2-1	TRBV20-1	CSASPRTRSYNEQFF
TRBJ1-5	TRBV28	CASSRGDGNQPQHF
TRBJ2-3	TRBV4-3	CASSQDWREGGTDTQYF
TRBJ1-6	TRBV20-1	CSAYADPIYNSPLHF
TRBJ2-3	TRBV11-2	CASSQAGVGTDTQYF
TRBJ1-5	TRBV30	CAWDSGGNQPQHF
TRBJ2-7	TRBV7-2	CASSLVPPGHLPYEQYF
TRBJ2-1	TRBV27	CASSLFPIFSGGDLSSYNEQFF
TRBJ2-7	TRBV15	CATSRVAGEQYF
TRBJ1-1	TRBV7-3	CASSPVPRTEAFF
TRBJ1-2	TRBV2	CASSPGTGGITNYGYTF
TRBJ2-7	TRBV6-1	CASSPPTSGRREQYF
TRBJ2-1	TRBV7-2	CASSLAGVGVDEQFF
TRBJ1-1	TRBV12-1	CASSRDRDRSPTEAFF
TRBJ2-3	TRBV20-1	CSARETSVDTQYF
TRBJ2-2	TRBV7-2	CASSLRREGLGGELFF
TRBJ1-1	TRBV7-2	CASSPTKDKAEAFF
TRBJ1-1	TRBV30	CAWSVGRIRVTEAFF
TRBJ2-7	TRBV7-2	CASSLSQAAPYEQYF
TRBJ2-2	TRBV4-1	CASSQDRGGFYTGELFF
TRBJ2-3	TRBV14	CASSQSDTQYF
TRBJ1-4	TRBV5-4	CASSLADRPEKLFF
TRBJ2-7	TRBV7-9	CASSLSSYSYEQYF
TRBJ2-5	TRBV2	CASSVLRLETQYF
TRBJ2-1	TRBV12-3/TRBV12-4	CASRLRTLLAGGLDEQFF
TRBJ1-1	TRBV27	CASSLMGVGRNTEAFF
TRBJ1-2	TRBV7-2	CASSPKPLGYTF